This T cell receptor beta chain was captured in a study of OX40 agonist ivuxolimab in advanced cancers. In germline, CDR1 is SGHNT, CDR2 YYREEE (reference sequence). V lost 0 bases, J lost 3 bases, and 12 bases lay in between. This CDR3 is built from 15 residues. Some clones are missing from TCRdb's copy, which holds only in-frame ones; the method was immunoSEQ multiplex PCR. The table includes approximately 77,000 clones, roughly nine tenths detected once. The sequenced sample was CD4+ or CD8+ T cells sorted from blood, obtained in a trial of the OX40 agonist ivuxolimab. The source is an adult with an advanced solid tumor such as melanoma, head and neck, liver or kidney cancer. The V and J genes are TRBV5-4 and TRBJ2-5; D is unclear. CDR3 residues: CASSLAGRTEETQYF. The CDR3 DNA sequence: TGTGCCAGCAGCTTGGCCGGCAGGACCGAAGAGACCCAGTACTTC.